The 21 T cell receptor beta chains in this list originate from one sample, sequenced in a study of shared clonotypes between healthy human individuals. The repertoire was sequenced with immunoSEQ multiplex PCR; TCRdb's copy has only in-frame clones and lacks some. The sample records over a million clones, roughly 96% being singletons. Input material: naive CD4+ T cells sorted from blood. Stated subset: CD45RA+ positively selected. The receptors here all came from a man younger than 40 in good health.

The gene calls are TRBV10-3 and TRBJ2-3; 7 bases agree with TRBD1. There are 15 residues in the CDR3. V lost 6 bases and J lost 1; bases outside the gene matches: 7. Germline V CDR1 and CDR2: ENHRY, SYGVKD. CDR3 loop: CAIRAGTGGTDTQYF. CDR3 sequence (DNA): TGTGCCATCAGGGCTGGCACAGGGGGCACAGATACGCAGTATTTT.

The chain uses TRBV15 and TRBJ2-1; D is undetermined. CDR3 length: 15 residues. V was shortened by 0 bases and J by 5 bases, with 11 bases between the two germline ends. The germline CDR1 and CDR2 sequences are LNHNV and YYDKDF (reference sequence). The CDR3 protein is CATSRDSIWDNEQFF. The CDR3 nucleotides are TGTGCCACCAGCAGAGATTCTATTTGGGACAATGAGCAGTTCTTC.

A single count supports this clone. V gene TRBV7-2 combines with J gene TRBJ1-3, with no clear D. Trimming took 2 bases from V and 10 from J, leaving 9 bases between them. Germline CDR1 SGHTA, CDR2 FQGNSA. The CDR3 is 12 amino acids. CDR3 nucleotide sequence: TGTGCCAGCAGCTTAAACGATGGGACCATATATTTT. It encodes CASSLNDGTIYF.

The V gene is TRBV9, the J gene TRBJ2-1; 8 bases agree with TRBD2. The CDR3 has 15 residues. Germline values: CDR1 SGDLS, CDR2 YYNGEE. Losses at the gene ends were 2 bases for V and 7 bases for J; bases not matched to a gene: 8. This CDR3 is CASSVFGGRLNEQFF. The CDR3 DNA follows: TGTGCCAGCAGCGTCTTTGGCGGGAGGCTAAATGAGCAGTTCTTC.

Regarding this clone: Other DNA sequences in this sample translate to the same CDR3. CDR3 loop: CASSLLGNTGELFF. The CDR3 coding sequence is TGCGCCAGCAGCTTGCTGGGGAACACCGGGGAGCTGTTTTTT. This sequence joins TRBV5-1 and TRBJ2-2; D gene ambiguous. From germline, CDR1 is SGHRS and CDR2 YFSETQ. The CDR3 spans 14 residues. V was shortened by 1 base and J by 1 base, with 5 bases between the two germline ends.

This chain uses TRBV4-3 with TRBJ1-2; 7 bases agree with TRBD1. The germline V gene has CDR1 LGHNA and CDR2 YSLEER. The CDR3 is made up of 15 amino acids. J was trimmed by 3 bases and V by 0 bases; bases with no gene match: 4. CDR3 loop: CASSQEARGDYGYTF. The CDR3 coding sequence is TGCGCCAGCAGCCAAGAAGCCAGGGGGGACTATGGCTACACCTTC.

This chain uses TRBV5-1 with TRBJ1-1; the match to TRBD1 covers 8 bases. V lost 4 bases and J lost 4; bases outside the gene matches: 9. The CDR3 runs 15 residues. The germline CDR1 and CDR2 sequences are SGHRS and YFSETQ. CDR3 DNA sequence: TGCGCCAGCAGCCAAGACAGGGGTTGGGGCACTGAAGCTTTCTTT. It translates to CASSQDRGWGTEAFF.

The CDR3 protein is CASSESGGGYQPQHF. DNA for the CDR3: TGCGCCAGCAGTGAGTCCGGCGGAGGATATCAGCCCCAGCATTTT. This rearrangement joins TRBV10-2 to TRBJ1-5; unclear D gene. The CDR3 has 15 amino acids. Trimming left V 0 bases short and J 5 bases short, with 11 bases between. CDR1 is WSHSY and CDR2 is SAAADI in the germline V gene.

The gene calls are TRBV29-1 and TRBJ2-3; TRBD2 matches at 7 bases. The CDR3 has 15 residues. Germline V CDR1 and CDR2: SQVTM, ANQGSEA. Trimming took 0 bases from V and 1 from J; bases not matched to a gene: 4. The CDR3 is CSVEDAGVGTDTQYF. As DNA, the CDR3 is TGCAGCGTTGAAGACGCGGGGGTTGGCACAGATACGCAGTATTTT.

The DNA for the CDR3 is TGCGCCAGCAGTGATCCCGGGTTGGGAGGAGGTGTGGAGACCCAGTACTTC. This gives the protein CASSDPGLGGGVETQYF. The chain is built from TRBV10-1 and TRBJ2-5; the D gene is possibly TRBD2 (6 bases). This CDR3 has 17 residues. Germline lookup yields CDR1 WNHNN and CDR2 SYGVQD (reference sequence). Between the trimmed V and J ends, which lost 3 bases and 5 bases, there was a span of 22 bases.

The count of this clone is one. The chain uses TRBV9 and TRBJ2-1; 8 positions agree with TRBD1. CDR3 size: 15 residues. The germline CDR1 and CDR2 sequences are SGDLS and YYNGEE. The trim removed 0 bases at V and 7 bases at J, leaving 6 bases unmatched. The CDR3 DNA reads as TGTGCCAGCAGCGTAGACCCAGGGGGCGGGAATGAGCAGTTCTTC. This encodes CASSVDPGGGNEQFF.

This CDR3 is CASSSGQGSDTQYF. The CDR3 region has the DNA TGTGCCAGCAGCTCGGGACAGGGGTCAGATACGCAGTATTTT. V is TRBV28 and J is TRBJ2-3; 10 nucleotides line up with TRBD1. J lost 4 bases, V lost 6 bases, and 4 bases had no gene match. This CDR3 is built from 14 residues. CDR1 and CDR2 from the germline V gene are MDHEN and SYDVKM. Combining the CDR3 with reference TRBV28 and TRBJ2-3 gives the whole variable domain DVKVTQSSRYLVKRTGEKVFLECVQDMDHENMFWYRQDPGLGLRLIYFSYDVKMKEKGDIPEGYSVSREKKERFSLILESASTNQTSMYLCASSSGQGSDTQYFGPGTRLTVL.

The genes are TRBV2 and TRBJ2-7, with D uncertain. V lost 7 bases to trimming and J lost 5 bases, with 15 bases between them. Per germline, CDR1 SNHLY and CDR2 FYNNEI. The CDR3 covers 13 residues. CDR3 loop: CASTVGRTNEQYF. In DNA form, the CDR3 reads TGTGCCAGCACCGTGGGTCGCACCAACGAGCAGTACTTC.

The rearrangement links TRBV2 to TRBJ2-3; D might be TRBD2 (6 bases). This CDR3 contains 14 residues. CDR1 is SNHLY, CDR2 FYNNEI, per germline. Trimming stripped 11 bases from V and 0 bases from J, with 15 bases between. CDR3 nucleotide sequence: TGTGCCTCCGTTAGGGACTTAAGCACAGATACGCAGTATTTT. This translates into CASVRDLSTDTQYF.

The gene calls are TRBV6-5 and TRBJ1-2; possibly TRBD1 for D (5 bases). Trimming shortened V by 6 bases and J by 5 bases, and 13 bases separated the two germline ends. Per germline, CDR1 MNHEY and CDR2 SVGAGI. CDR3 size: 13 residues. The CDR3 DNA is TGTGCCAGCAGACAACGGGGGACGTATGGCTACACCTTC. It encodes CASRQRGTYGYTF.

The chain recombines TRBV6-5 with TRBJ2-2; no definite D call. CDR1 MNHEY and CDR2 SVGAGI come from the germline V gene. The CDR3 is 14 residues long. V was clipped by 2 bases and J by 3 bases, with 7 bases between them. The CDR3 DNA follows: TGTGCCAGCAGTTACATAGTATACACCGGGGAGCTGTTTTTT. Translated, it gives CASSYIVYTGELFF.

The rearrangement joins TRBV6-5 to TRBJ1-2; D unclear. Trimming left V 7 bases short and J 4 bases short, with 19 bases between. CDR1 MNHEY and CDR2 SVGAGI come from the germline V gene. The CDR3 contains 15 residues. CDR3 nucleotides: TGTGCCAGCAAAGCGAATGGGGTCCCATCCTATGGCTACACCTTC. As protein: CASKANGVPSYGYTF.

The CDR3 DNA sequence: TGTGCCAGCAGCGCCCACACCCTGAACACCGGGGAGCTGTTTTTT. It is translated as CASSAHTLNTGELFF. The rearrangement links TRBV9 to TRBJ2-2; the D is unclear. The CDR3 spans 15 residues. The germline V gene encodes CDR1 SGDLS and CDR2 YYNGEE. Trimming left V 3 bases short and J 1 base short, with 10 bases between. Combining the CDR3 with reference TRBV9 and TRBJ2-2 gives the whole variable domain DSGVTQTPKHLITATGQRVTLRCSPRSGDLSVYWYQQSLDQGLQFLIQYYNGEERAKGNILERFSAQQFPDLHSELNLSSLELGDSALYFCASSAHTLNTGELFFGEGSRLTVL.

The chain combines TRBV5-1 with TRBJ2-5, with a tentative D call TRBD1 (6 bases). The germline V gene encodes CDR1 SGHRS and CDR2 YFSETQ. The CDR3 covers 15 residues. V was shortened by 4 bases and J by 4 bases, with 17 bases between the two germline ends. CDR3 DNA sequence: TGCGCCAGCAGCATCCCGGGACATTCCCGAGAGACCCAGTACTTC. Its protein is CASSIPGHSRETQYF.

This chain links TRBV18 with TRBJ2-1; 7 bases fit TRBD2. The CDR3 has 15 amino acids. The V gene end was trimmed by 2 bases and the J gene end by 6 bases; junction bases not matched to a gene: 7. CDR1 and CDR2 from the germline V gene are KGHSH and LQKENI. The CDR3 bases are TGTGCCAGCTCACCATTGGATTTAGCGGGCAATGAGCAGTTCTTC. Translating gives CASSPLDLAGNEQFF.

V is TRBV4-1 and J is TRBJ2-7; 8 bases align to TRBD2. CDR1 and CDR2 (germline): MGHRA, YSYEKL. Unmatched junction bases numbered 6, after V lost 2 bases and J lost 0 bases. The CDR3 has 16 amino acids. CDR3 nucleotide sequence: TGCGCCAGCAGCCAACAACTAGCGGACCTCTCCTACGAGCAGTACTTC. Protein product: CASSQQLADLSYEQYF.